What follows are 24 T cell receptor beta chains derived from one specimen sequenced in a study of cytotoxic CD8 clonotypes in ibrutinib-treated CLL. Sequencing used immunoSEQ multiplex PCR; TCRdb keeps in-frame clones, though not all of them. This repertoire shows 200,000 to 250,000 clones, approximately 79% found once; its top ten account for over 9.5%. Here the sequenced sample was PBMCs, taken after 12 months of ibrutinib treatment. The receptors stem from a human donor with chronic lymphocytic leukemia.

In its sample, this clone was seen a few times. The chain links TRBV5-1 to TRBJ2-3; 7 positions agree with TRBD1. The CDR3 contains 16 residues. Trimming took 3 bases from V and 2 from J; bases not matched to a gene: 9. Germline V lookup: CDR1 SGHRS, CDR2 YFSETQ. The CDR3 DNA sequence: TGCGCCAGCAGCTGGGGGACAGAACTGATCACAGATACGCAGTATTTT. Encoded protein: CASSWGTELITDTQYF.

The chain combines TRBV7-9 with TRBJ2-7, with D maybe TRBD2 (6 bases). The length of the CDR3 is 13 residues. Germline CDR1 SEHNR, CDR2 FQNEAQ (reference sequence). V lost 3 bases and J lost 4, with 10 bases in between. The CDR3 region has the DNA TGTGCCAGCAGCTTTTCCAGCGGGTACGAGCAGTACTTC. Translating gives CASSFSSGYEQYF.

This sequence joins TRBV27 and TRBJ1-2; a possible D gene is TRBD1 (6 bases). The CDR3 contains 15 residues. Trimming took off 6 bases at V and 5 bases at J, with 19 bases between the two ends. Germline CDR1 is MNHEY and CDR2 is SMNVEV (reference sequence). The CDR3: CASSQTRPGAYGYTF. The CDR3 DNA is TGTGCCAGCAGCCAAACCCGGCCAGGGGCTTATGGCTACACCTTC.

The rearrangement joins TRBV6-5 to TRBJ2-7; 10 nucleotides match TRBD2. CDR1 is MNHEY and CDR2 is SVGAGI in the germline V gene. Trimming cost V 0 bases and J 7 bases; bases outside gene matches: 3. The CDR3 spans 14 residues. CDR3 nucleotides: TGTGCCAGCAGTTACTCGTCTAGCGGGAGTGAGCAGTACTTC. It translates to CASSYSSSGSEQYF.

This clone showed up just once. The V call is TRBV5-1, the J call TRBJ2-3, with TRBD2 matching over 12 bases. This CDR3 has 14 amino acids. CDR1 SGHRS and CDR2 YFSETQ come from the germline V gene. The ends lost 1 base at V and 12 bases at J; junction bases unmatched: 6. In nucleotides, the CDR3 is TGCGCCAGCAGCTTGCTAGCGGGAGGGCCTCCCCAGTATTTT. Protein sequence: CASSLLAGGPPQYF.

The chain couples TRBV2 to TRBJ1-5; weak D call: TRBD1 (6 bases). V was clipped by 6 bases and J by 0 bases, with 12 bases between them. The CDR3 is made up of 15 amino acids. Germline CDR1 reads SNHLY; CDR2 reads FYNNEI. The DNA for the CDR3 is TGTGCCAGCAGGGGGGGGACATATAGCAATCAGCCCCAGCATTTT. It specifies CASRGGTYSNQPQHF.

This clone appeared a single time. This chain connects TRBV6-5 to TRBJ2-7; D may be TRBD1 (5 bases). The CDR3 contains 13 residues. Germline CDR1 reads MNHEY; CDR2 reads SVGAGI. CDR3 in amino acids: CAVRGSSDREQYF. The CDR3 DNA sequence: TGTGCGGTAAGGGGCTCCTCCGATAGAGAGCAGTACTTC.

The gene calls are TRBV5-1 and TRBJ2-1; possibly TRBD2 for D (5 bases). This CDR3 region has 14 residues. V was cut by 3 bases and J by 8 bases, with 15 bases left in between. The V gene's germline CDR1 is SGHRS and CDR2 YFSETQ. CDR3 amino acids: CASSYQTIPHEQFF. The CDR3, as DNA: TGCGCCAGCAGCTACCAGACTATTCCGCATGAGCAGTTCTTC.

This chain joins TRBV19 and TRBJ2-2; 8 bases are shared with TRBD1. J gave up 5 bases and V 2 bases, and 4 bases lay outside the gene matches. The CDR3 has 15 amino acids. Per germline, CDR1 LNHDA and CDR2 SQIVND (reference sequence). CDR3 nucleotides: TGTGCCAGTAGTATAAGCTGGGACAGGACCGGGGAGCTGTTTTTT. It yields the protein CASSISWDRTGELFF.

The V gene is TRBV7-3, the J gene TRBJ1-6, with a possible D match to TRBD1 (6 bases). Trimming pared 2 bases from V and 9 bases from J, leaving 14 bases between. The CDR3 has 15 residues. Germline CDR1 is SGHTA and CDR2 is FQGTGA. DNA for the CDR3: TGTGCCAGCAGCTTATGGGGGGGCGCGAGTTCACCCCTCCACTTT. Its translation: CASSLWGGASSPLHF.

J is TRBJ1-2 and V is TRBV9; possibly TRBD1 for D (6 bases). The V end was cut by 3 bases, the J end by 4 bases, with 16 bases between. The CDR3 totals 15 residues. Germline CDR1 is SGDLS and CDR2 is YYNGEE. DNA for the CDR3: TGTGCCAGCAGCGAAAACAGGGTCGGGAGCTATGGCTACACCTTC. Protein sequence: CASSENRVGSYGYTF.

The chain employs TRBV5-5 and TRBJ1-2; D perhaps matches TRBD1 (6 bases). Germline values: CDR1 SGHKS, CDR2 YYEKEE (reference sequence). CDR3 size: 13 residues. V shed 5 bases and J shed 8 bases, with 16 bases lying between them. CDR3 sequence (DNA): TGTGCCAGCAGACCTCAGGGGTTAATAGGCTACACCTTC. Residues: CASRPQGLIGYTF.

The CDR3 is CASSPLGGTGELFF. The CDR3 nucleotides are TGTGCCAGCAGTCCCCTGGGGGGAACCGGGGAGCTGTTTTTT. The chain is built from TRBV27 and TRBJ2-2; perhaps TRBD2 as D (6 bases). CDR3 length: 14 amino acids. Trimming shortened V by 5 bases and J by 5 bases, and 12 bases separated the two germline ends. Germline values: CDR1 MNHEY, CDR2 SMNVEV (reference sequence).

The chain carries TRBV11-2 and TRBJ2-2; a weak D match, TRBD2 (6 bases). Trimming stripped 4 bases from V and 5 bases from J, with 20 bases between. This CDR3 comprises 17 residues. Germline CDR1 and CDR2: SGHAT and FQNNGV. The CDR3 DNA reads as TGTGCCAGCAGCTCTAAACCCTGGGCGGAGGGTACCGGGGAGCTGTTTTTT. This codes for CASSSKPWAEGTGELFF.

This chain uses TRBV18 with TRBJ1-2, with 8 bases matching TRBD1. Germline values: CDR1 KGHSH, CDR2 LQKENI. The CDR3 has 18 amino acids. V gave up 1 base and J gave up 1 base; unmatched junction bases: 11. The CDR3 here is CASSPLGRTGGDNYGYTF. The DNA for the CDR3 is TGTGCCAGCTCACCACTCGGGCGAACAGGGGGAGATAACTATGGCTACACCTTC.

The chain has TRBV4-2 and TRBJ2-7, with D perhaps matching TRBD1 or TRBD2 (6 bases each). Germline V gene lookup returns CDR1 LGHNA and CDR2 YNFKEQ. The CDR3 length is 15 residues. V lost 2 bases, J lost 5 bases, and 16 bases lay in between. DNA of the CDR3: TGTGCCAGCAGCCAACCCGGGGGCCTGCCCAACGAGCAGTACTTC. Translation: CASSQPGGLPNEQYF.

This chain connects TRBV6-1 to TRBJ1-5; no definite D call. V lost 0 bases and J lost 0, with 9 bases in between. The CDR3 length is 16 residues. The germline CDR1 and CDR2 sequences are MNHNS and SASEGT. CDR3 sequence (DNA): TGTGCCAGCAGTGAAGCCTACAGCAATAGCAATCAGCCCCAGCATTTT. Encoded protein: CASSEAYSNSNQPQHF.

The rearrangement uses TRBV6-1 and TRBJ1-2, with D possibly matching TRBD1 (5 bases). This CDR3 is built from 13 residues. The V gene's germline CDR1 is MNHNS and CDR2 SASEGT. The V and J ends lost 0 bases and 6 bases respectively, with 8 bases between them. The CDR3 nucleotides are TGTGCCAGCAGTGAAGCGGTGGGGGATGGCTACACCTTC. Its protein is CASSEAVGDGYTF.

This sequence joins TRBV19 and TRBJ2-5, with 8 positions matching TRBD1. Trimming took 5 bases from V and 6 from J; bases not matched to a gene: 14. This CDR3 has 16 residues. Germline V lookup: CDR1 LNHDA, CDR2 SQIVND (reference sequence). The CDR3 protein is CASSVTGQGGKKTQYF. Written as DNA, the CDR3 is TGTGCCAGTAGTGTCACAGGACAGGGAGGAAAGAAGACCCAGTACTTC. The full variable domain, in which reference TRBV19 and TRBJ2-5 provide the parts outside the CDR3, is DGGITQSPKYLFRKEGQNVTLSCEQNLNHDAMYWYRQDPGQGLRLIYYSQIVNDFQKGDIAEGYSVSREKKESFPLTVTSAQKNPTAFYLCASSVTGQGGKKTQYFGPGTRLLVL.

This chain connects TRBV7-9 to TRBJ2-7; 9 bases are a match to TRBD1. Germline-derived CDR1 and CDR2 are SEHNR and FQNEAQ (reference sequence). The CDR3 contains 14 residues. V gave up 8 bases and J gave up 2 bases; unmatched junction bases: 7. Here the CDR3 DNA reads TGTGCCAGCGGACGGGGACAGGGTCCCTACGAGCAGTACTTC. This gives the protein CASGRGQGPYEQYF.

The chain combines TRBV7-2 with TRBJ1-2; no definite D call. V gave up 5 bases and J gave up 3 bases, with 10 bases separating them. The CDR3 is 13 residues long. Germline loops: CDR1 SGHTA, CDR2 FQGNSA. DNA of the CDR3: TGTGCCAGCAGCACATACTCAGACTATGGCTACACCTTC. This translates into CASSTYSDYGYTF.

V and J are TRBV18 and TRBJ2-5, with 11 bases fitting TRBD2. The germline gives CDR1 KGHSH, CDR2 LQKENI. This CDR3 contains 16 residues. Trimming cost V 3 bases and J 3 bases; bases outside gene matches: 6. The CDR3 region is CASSPVSGRVEETQYF. In DNA, the CDR3 is TGTGCCAGCTCACCGGTTAGCGGGAGGGTGGAAGAGACCCAGTACTTC.

J is TRBJ2-7 and V is TRBV4-2; 10 bases align to TRBD1. Trimming at V came to 4 bases and at J to 3 bases, leaving 9 bases not matched to a gene. Germline V gene data show CDR1 as LGHNA and CDR2 as YNFKEQ. The CDR3 sequence is 16 residues long. The CDR3, as DNA: TGTGCCAGCAGCCCCACAACCGGGGACAGGGGCTACGAGCAGTACTTC. It encodes CASSPTTGDRGYEQYF.

This clone was seen once. V usage is TRBV19 and J usage is TRBJ1-5, with D perhaps TRBD1 (6 bases). Trimming removed 1 base from V and 8 bases from J, with 15 bases in between. The CDR3 has 15 residues. The germline CDR1 and CDR2 sequences are LNHDA and SQIVND (reference sequence). The CDR3 DNA reads as TGTGCCAGTAGTATAGGCAGGGGCCCGCGGGAGCCCCAGCATTTT. Its translation is CASSIGRGPREPQHF.